Only a few counts were recorded for the clone carrying this TCR beta chain. No antigen is known for it. The data stem from a study of CD8+ T cells in alopecia areata. Study background: At a dose of 5 to 10 mg twice daily, oral tofacitinib was given to treated patients.

General study points: Many expanded lesional clones stayed in scalp and blood while on tofacitinib. Compared with mice, patients displayed less clear TCR sharing, possibly for HLA-related reasons.

Extraction and reverse transcription of RNA yielded cDNA as the sequencing template. Measured with immunoSEQ multiplex PCR; TCRdb has only the in-frame clones, and not every one. This table holds under 200,000 clones, around 60% found once. The sample's treatment: oral pan-JAK inhibitor, 5-10 mg twice daily. Lesional scalp punch biopsies and peripheral blood came from alopecia areata patients. The germline V gene has CDR1 MNHNS and CDR2 SASEGT. The CDR3 covers 16 residues. V was pared by 1 base and J by 5 bases, with 5 bases of the junction left unmatched. This sequence originates from a human donor with alopecia areata. Material: CD4+ T cells sorted from blood, obtained at week 24, from a patient treated with tofacitinib. This rearrangement joins TRBV6-1 to TRBJ1-2; TRBD1 matches at 12 bases. CDR3 nucleotide sequence: TGTGCCAGCAGTGAAGGGGGACAGGGGGCGCGTTATGGCTACACCTTC. This sequence encodes CASSEGGQGARYGYTF.